The source of this T cell receptor beta chain is a study of OX40 agonist ivuxolimab in advanced cancers. The CDR3 contains 15 residues. Trimming took 4 bases from V and 8 from J; bases not matched to a gene: 6. Germline V lookup: CDR1 MNHNY, CDR2 SVGAGI (reference sequence). Libraries were prepared by immunoSEQ multiplex PCR; TCRdb keeps only in-frame clonotypes and omits some of them. The sample contains 35,000 to 45,000 clones, about 80% of which appear only once. The gene calls are TRBV6-6 and TRBJ1-6; 9 positions agree with TRBD1. This specimen was CD4+ or CD8+ T cells sorted from blood, taken in a trial of the OX40 agonist ivuxolimab. The TCR sequence derives from an adult with an advanced solid tumor such as melanoma, head and neck, liver or kidney cancer. CDR3 sequence reads: CASSSPTGGYSPLHF. DNA of the CDR3: TGTGCCAGCAGTTCCCCGACAGGGGGTTATTCACCCCTCCACTTT.